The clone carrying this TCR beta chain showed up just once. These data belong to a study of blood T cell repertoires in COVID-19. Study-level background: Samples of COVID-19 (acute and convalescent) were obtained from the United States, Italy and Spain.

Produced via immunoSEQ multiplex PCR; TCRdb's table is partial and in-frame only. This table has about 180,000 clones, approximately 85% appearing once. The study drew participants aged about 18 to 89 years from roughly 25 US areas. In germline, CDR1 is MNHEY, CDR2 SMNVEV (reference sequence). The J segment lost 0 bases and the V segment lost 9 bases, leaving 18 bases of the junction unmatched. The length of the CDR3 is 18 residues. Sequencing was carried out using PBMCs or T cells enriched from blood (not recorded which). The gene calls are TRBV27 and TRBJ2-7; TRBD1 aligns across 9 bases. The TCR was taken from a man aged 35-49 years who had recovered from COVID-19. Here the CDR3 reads CASNAETGGFKVSYEQYF. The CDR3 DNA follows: TGTGCCAGTAATGCGGAGACAGGGGGTTTCAAGGTCTCCTACGAGCAGTACTTC.